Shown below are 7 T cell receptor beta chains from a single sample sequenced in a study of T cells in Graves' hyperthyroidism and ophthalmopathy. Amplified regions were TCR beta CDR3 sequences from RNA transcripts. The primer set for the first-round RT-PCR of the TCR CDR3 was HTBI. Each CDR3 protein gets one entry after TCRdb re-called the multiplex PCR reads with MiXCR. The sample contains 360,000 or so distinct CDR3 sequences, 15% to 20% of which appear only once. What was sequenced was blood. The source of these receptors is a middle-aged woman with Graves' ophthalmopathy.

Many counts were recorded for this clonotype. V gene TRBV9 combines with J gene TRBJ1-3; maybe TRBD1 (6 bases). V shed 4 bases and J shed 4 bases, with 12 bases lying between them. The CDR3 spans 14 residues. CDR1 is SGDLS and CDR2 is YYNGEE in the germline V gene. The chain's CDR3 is CASSTGTPGNTIYF. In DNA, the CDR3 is TGTGCCAGCAGCACCGGGACACCGGGAAACACCATATATTTT. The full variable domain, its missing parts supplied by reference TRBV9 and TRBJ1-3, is DSGVTQTPKHLITATGQRVTLRCSPRSGDLSVYWYQQSLDQGLQFLIQYYNGEERAKGNILERFSAQQFPDLHSELNLSSLELGDSALYFCASSTGTPGNTIYFGEGSWLTVV.

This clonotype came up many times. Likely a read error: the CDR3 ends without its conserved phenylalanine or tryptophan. The chain's CDR3 is CASSPNRDEQYL. CDR3 DNA: TGTGCCAGCAGCCCAAACAGGGACGAGCAGTACCTC. V usage is TRBV7-9 and J usage is TRBJ2-7, with D possibly TRBD1 on 6 matching bases. V lost 5 bases, J lost 5 bases, and 10 bases lay in between. This CDR3 is 12 amino acids long. CDR1 is SEHNR and CDR2 is FQNEAQ in the germline V gene (reference sequence).

CDR3 amino acids: CASSYSMGTAYEQYF. DNA of the CDR3: TGTGCCAGCAGTTACTCGATGGGGACAGCTTACGAGCAGTACTTC. J is TRBJ2-7 and V is TRBV6-2 or TRBV6-3, with 7 bases matching TRBD1. This CDR3 has 15 amino acids. Germline CDR1 and CDR2: MNHEY and SVGEGT. V was pared by 0 bases and J by 4 bases, with 6 bases of the junction left unmatched.

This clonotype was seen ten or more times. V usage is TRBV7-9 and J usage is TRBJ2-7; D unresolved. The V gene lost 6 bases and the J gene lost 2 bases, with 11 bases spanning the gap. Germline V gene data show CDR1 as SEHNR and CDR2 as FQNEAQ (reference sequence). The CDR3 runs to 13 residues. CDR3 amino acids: CASSRLTPYEQYF. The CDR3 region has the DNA TGTGCCAGCAGTCGGCTCACTCCCTACGAGCAGTACTTC.

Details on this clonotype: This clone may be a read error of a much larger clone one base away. The CDR3 bases are TGCGCCAGCAGCCAAGATCCCGAGACGATTAACACTGAAGCTTTCTTT. Its protein is CASSQDPETINTEAFF. The V gene is TRBV4-1, the J gene TRBJ1-1; the D is unclear. Looked up from germline, CDR1 is MGHRA and CDR2 is YSYEKL. The CDR3 runs to 16 residues. V gave up 0 bases and J gave up 2 bases, with 13 bases separating them.

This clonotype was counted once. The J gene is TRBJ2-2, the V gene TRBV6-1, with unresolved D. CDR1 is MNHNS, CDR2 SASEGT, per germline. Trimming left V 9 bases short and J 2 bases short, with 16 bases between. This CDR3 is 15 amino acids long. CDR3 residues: CASRVHLLNTGELFF. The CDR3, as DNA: TGTGCCAGTCGTGTTCACCTACTAAACACCGGGGAGCTGTTTTTT.

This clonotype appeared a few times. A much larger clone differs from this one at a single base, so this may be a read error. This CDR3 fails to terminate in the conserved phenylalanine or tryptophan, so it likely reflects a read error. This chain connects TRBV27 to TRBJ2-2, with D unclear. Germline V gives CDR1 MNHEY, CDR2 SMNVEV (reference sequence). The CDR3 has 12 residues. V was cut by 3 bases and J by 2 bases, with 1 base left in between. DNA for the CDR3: TGTGCCAGCAGTTTTAACACCGGGGAGCTGTTTTCT. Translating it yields CASSFNTGELFS.